This T cell receptor (beta chain) emerged from a study of T cell repertoires in cytomegalovirus infection. Study-wide background: Both CMV infection and a matching HLA type were indicated by public TCR beta signatures.

TCRdb re-called the reads through MiXCR, storing one row per CDR3 protein. The sample carries around 210,000 distinct CDR3 sequences, 6.5% recorded once. This clonotype has ten or more counts. Its antigen is unknown. The J segment lost 4 bases and the V segment lost 5 bases, leaving 9 bases of the junction unmatched. Per germline, CDR1 SGHVS and CDR2 FQNEAQ. The CDR3 runs to 16 residues. Study-level points and caveats: Predominance within the ex vivo response was attributable to HLA-C-restricted CMV-specific TCR beta clonotypes. Totalled public TCR beta family frequency picked out people who carried CMV plus the relevant HLA.

The rearrangement joins TRBV7-8 to TRBJ1-1; 11 bases map to TRBD1. This receptor was obtained from a human donor in good health (CMV status not recorded). Some clones in this sample may be carry-over from other donors' samples. Material for sequencing was PBMCs. The CDR3 DNA sequence: TGTGCCAGCAGCAACCGGGACAGGGGGGGATCCACTGAAGCTTTCTTT. This gives the protein CASSNRDRGGSTEAFF. Combining the CDR3 with reference TRBV7-8 and TRBJ1-1 gives the whole variable domain GAGVSQSPRYKVAKRGQDVALRCDPISGHVSLFWYQQALGQGPEFLTYFQNEAQLDKSGLPSDRFFAERPEGSVSTLKIQRTQQEDSAVYLCASSNRDRGGSTEAFFGQGTRLTVV.